This record concerns one T cell receptor beta chain sequence. It has no known antigen specificity. No much larger clonotype is one base removed from it; base qualities were not supplied. Counted from cysteine to phenylalanine, this CDR3 has 14 amino acids. The read is trimmed to its CDR3 DNA, 42 bases read in frame from base 1. From a lookup of the germline V gene, CDR1 and CDR2 are SGHVS and FQNEAQ. V and J are trimmed by 3 bases and 7 bases, and the gene matches miss 1 base of the junction. TCR beta CDR3 regions were sequenced from DNA using the immunoSEQ Assay. In the source study's methods: To compute T cell density, TCR beta template counts were normalized to usable DNA, which was estimated by amplifying housekeeping genes. The preseqR package was used to estimate richness by extrapolating to 400,000 templates for PBMC samples and to 120,000 templates for tissue samples. Clonality was taken to be one minus Pielou's evenness. Tissue-enriched TCRs were identified by differential abundance testing using productive amino-acid clonotypes, minimum total count 5 and alpha 0.1. The Jaccard Index and the Morisita Overlap Index were used to measure how much the repertoires overlapped between compartments. GLIPH clustered TCR beta CDR3s with public tetramer-defined viral CDR3s; viral motifs required at least three viral sequences plus V-gene enrichment. TCRdb holds this immuneACCESS table with in-frame rearrangements only. Some clones are missing; in checked studies, unresolved V genes explain under half, and the rest has no known cause. The V and J calls and clone size are taken from that table; D and trimming were inferred from the DNA. The sample data list over 25,000 clones, and roughly 89% of these were observed just once. Roughly 7% of the sample belongs to the ten largest clones.

This sample was included in a study of T cells in localized non-small cell lung cancer (dated by TCRdb to 2019 to 2021). About the full investigation: The study analyzed T cell repertoires of about 230 early-stage NSCLC patients, comparing tumors and uninvolved tumor-adjacent lungs. NSCLC patients had a mean age of roughly 66 years, and around 130 were male and some 98 female. All 250 or so NSCLC patients in the cohort were treatment-naive and had localized lung tumors that were resected. The investigation overall reported the following: Because multi-region tumor sequencing was not done, intratumor heterogeneity could not be ruled out. A median of approximately 55 of the top 100 tumor clones were detected in paired uninvolved adjacent lung, and 28 of these tumor clones were also found among the top 100 clones of the paired uninvolved adjacent lung. Higher T cell density in blood was associated with longer overall survival, whereas higher clonality in adjacent lung was associated with shorter survival. The highest T cell clonality was observed in uninvolved tumor-adjacent lung, where clonality exceeded that of tumor, suggesting that antigenic responses were more focused in uninvolved tumor-adjacent lung. Since the design was exploratory, TCR variables were selected using unadjusted p-values with no false-discovery rate correction.

At diagnosis, peripheral blood, uninvolved tumor-adjacent lung and tumor were collected and stored as a combination of fresh-frozen and FFPE material. Blood samples were analyzed as peripheral blood mononuclear cells for TCR repertoire profiling. Here the chain combines TRBV7-8 and TRBJ1-6; 9 middle bases align to TRBD1. This sequence originates from a male donor at least 60 years old with stage I lung adenocarcinoma. The starting material was peripheral blood, obtained before any cancer treatment. The CDR3 region has the sequence CASSLDRGNSPLHF. The DNA is as follows: TGTGCCAGCAGCTTGGACAGGGGCAATTCACCCCTCCACTTT.